This entry lists 22 T cell receptor beta chains sequenced from one sample in a study of blood T cells in healthy people across ages. Through a sample-barcoded 5' primer and a J-beta primer mix, a second PCR was run for 7 to 11 cycles. TCRdb redid the calling of the 5' RACE reads with MiXCR, one entry per CDR3 protein. Of around 1,000,000 distinct CDR3 sequences listed, 20% to 25% were seen once; the top ten hold approximately 0.79%. The sample was also reused in another study, on T cells of mothers and their children.

Input material: blood. Source of these receptors: a girl aged 2 to 10 in good health.

V is TRBV3-1 and J is TRBJ2-2; TRBD1 or TRBD2 may be the D gene (5 bases each). Germline CDR1 LGHDT, CDR2 YNNKEL (reference sequence). The CDR3 loop spans 21 amino acids. The V gene lost 0 bases and the J gene lost 0 bases, with 23 bases spanning the gap. CDR3 sequence: CASSQDVARTDGDPNTGELFF. CDR3 in DNA: TGTGCCAGCAGCCAAGATGTGGCCCGAACAGACGGGGACCCGAACACCGGGGAGCTGTTTTTT.

The V gene is TRBV10-3, the J gene TRBJ2-5; D perhaps matches TRBD1 (6 bases). V lost 5 bases and J 5 bases, leaving 21 bases between the germline ends. This CDR3 spans 16 amino acids. In germline, CDR1 is ENHRY, CDR2 SYGVKD. Written as DNA, the CDR3 is TGTGCCATCAGTTCACCGGGACACACTTTGGGGGAGACCCAGTACTTC. It yields the protein CAISSPGHTLGETQYF.

The genes are TRBV11-2 and TRBJ2-3; no reliable D call. Germline CDR1 is SGHAT and CDR2 is FQNNGV. The CDR3 is made up of 15 amino acids. V was shortened by 1 base and J by 7 bases, with 15 bases between the two germline ends. The CDR3 bases are TGTGCCAGCAGCTTAGTGGTAACCCCCACTCATACGCAGTATTTT. It is translated as CASSLVVTPTHTQYF.

CDR3 sequence (DNA): TGCAGTGCTAGAGAAATCGAGACCCAGTACTTC. Translated, it gives CSAREIETQYF. This chain links TRBV20-1 with TRBJ2-5; D uncertain. This CDR3 contains 11 residues. Germline CDR1 is DFQATT and CDR2 is SNEGSKA (reference sequence). V was clipped by 0 bases and J by 5 bases, with 4 bases between them.

This clonotype was recorded a few times. The CDR3 sequence: CASSVLAGPSGANVLTF. Here the CDR3 DNA reads TGTGCCAGCAGCGTACTAGCGGGGCCCTCTGGGGCCAACGTCCTGACTTTC. This chain uses TRBV9 with TRBJ2-6; 9 bases agree with TRBD2. Germline CDR1 is SGDLS and CDR2 is YYNGEE. The CDR3 spans 17 residues. The V gene end was trimmed by 1 base and the J gene end by 0 bases; junction bases not matched to a gene: 2.

This clonotype has more than one count but fewer than ten. This chain uses TRBV20-1 with TRBJ2-2, with 7 bases lining up with TRBD2. After removal of 0 bases from V and 2 bases from J, the junction contained 3 bases not matched to a gene. Germline V gene sequence: CDR1 DFQATT, CDR2 SNEGSKA (reference sequence). The CDR3 has 15 residues. CDR3 sequence: CSAREGAGNTGELFF. The CDR3 nucleotides are TGCAGTGCTAGAGAGGGAGCGGGAAACACCGGGGAGCTGTTTTTT.

The V gene is TRBV2, the J gene TRBJ2-1, with D possibly being TRBD2 (7 bases). Germline V CDR1 and CDR2: SNHLY, FYNNEI. The CDR3 is made up of 12 amino acids. Trimming shortened V by 11 bases and J by 7 bases, and 15 bases separated the two germline ends. The CDR3 here is CAPRGAGNEQFF. CDR3 bases: TGTGCCCCCCGGGGGGCGGGAAATGAGCAGTTCTTC.

Of note for this clonotype: At one boundary the junction diverges from the germline segment, which might be a read error. This chain uses TRBV29-1 with TRBJ2-7; no clear D gene. Germline V gene data show CDR1 as SQVTM and CDR2 as ANQGSEA. There are 13 residues in the CDR3. CDR3 DNA sequence: TGCAGCGTTGTCCCCCCGAGCTCCTACGAGCAGTGCTTC. Translating gives CSVVPPSSYEQCF.

This clonotype has only a few counts. The chain couples TRBV5-4 to TRBJ2-2; 8 nucleotides line up with TRBD2. This CDR3 has 14 residues. Germline CDR1 SGHNT, CDR2 YYREEE (reference sequence). Trimming at V came to 0 bases and at J to 9 bases, leaving 4 bases not matched to a gene. CDR3 protein: CASSLDGGAWELFF. CDR3 coding DNA: TGTGCCAGCAGCTTGGACGGGGGGGCCTGGGAGCTGTTTTTT.

J is TRBJ2-5 and V is TRBV6-2 or TRBV6-3; D perhaps matches TRBD1 (6 bases). TRBJ2-1 explains the end of the DNA better; the J call may be wrong. The CDR3 covers 18 residues. CDR1 and CDR2 from the germline V gene are MNHEY and SVGEGT. Written as DNA, the CDR3 is TGTGCCAGCAGAGATAAATTATTAGGGGGTGGGCTAAACAATGAGCAGTTCTTC. Translating it yields CASRDKLLGGGLNNEQFF.

The chain links TRBV20-1 to TRBJ1-6; weak D call: TRBD1 (5 bases). The CDR3 extends over 14 amino acids. V lost 7 bases, J lost 4 bases, and 14 bases lay in between. CDR1 is DFQATT and CDR2 is SNEGSKA in the germline V gene (reference sequence). CDR3 bases: TGCAGTGGGAAGGGACCGCAGTATAATTCACCCCTCCACTTT. It is translated as CSGKGPQYNSPLHF.

The chain uses TRBV6-5 and TRBJ2-6; D is possibly TRBD2 (5 bases). The length of the CDR3 is 16 residues. Germline assignment: CDR1 MNHEY and CDR2 SVGAGI. Trimming pared 0 bases from V and 2 bases from J, leaving 8 bases between. The CDR3 DNA follows: TGTGCCAGCAGTTACTCGAAAGCGGCTGGGGCCAACGTCCTGACTTTC. Its protein is CASSYSKAAGANVLTF.

This clonotype was recorded a few times. The chain is built from TRBV27 and TRBJ2-3; D is uncertain. The CDR3 is 15 amino acids. The germline V and J ends were trimmed by 4 bases and 6 bases, with 17 bases remaining between them. From germline, CDR1 is MNHEY and CDR2 SMNVEV (reference sequence). The CDR3 region has the DNA TGTGCCAGCAGTTCCCCGGGTCCCATGGCGGATACGCAGTATTTT. This gives the protein CASSSPGPMADTQYF.

This clonotype showed up just a few times. J is TRBJ1-1 and V is TRBV12-3 or TRBV12-4; D gene uncertain. Trimming pared 5 bases from V and 6 bases from J, leaving 7 bases between. The CDR3 has 11 amino acids. Here the CDR3 DNA reads TGTGCCAGCAGTAAAGGGCCTGAAGCTTTCTTT. Translation: CASSKGPEAFF.

This clonotype was picked up a small number of times. The gene calls are TRBV10-2 and TRBJ2-5; D is uncertain. Germline V gene sequence: CDR1 WSHSY, CDR2 SAAADI. V gave up 2 bases and J gave up 0 bases, with 7 bases separating them. The CDR3 covers 14 residues. The DNA of the CDR3 is TGCGCCAGCAGTGAGGACGGGTACCAAGAGACCCAGTACTTC. Its protein is CASSEDGYQETQYF.

This sequence joins TRBV20-1 and TRBJ2-7, with TRBD1 as a possible D gene (5 bases). V dropped 7 bases and J dropped 0 bases, with 13 bases sitting between them. The CDR3 spans 13 residues. Germline loops: CDR1 DFQATT, CDR2 SNEGSKA (reference sequence). CDR3 amino acids: CSVQAESSYEQYF. The DNA for the CDR3 is TGCAGTGTACAGGCGGAGAGCTCCTACGAGCAGTACTTC.

The chain has TRBV12-3 or TRBV12-4 and TRBJ1-2; D gene uncertain. The length of the CDR3 is 12 residues. Trimming removed 6 bases from V and 8 bases from J, with 13 bases in between. CDR3 sequence reads: CASSYSTQGYTF. For the CDR3, the DNA is TGTGCCAGCAGCTACTCTACGCAAGGCTACACCTTC.

V gene TRBV3-1 combines with J gene TRBJ2-1; a weak D match, TRBD1 (6 bases). CDR1 LGHDT and CDR2 YNNKEL come from the germline V gene (reference sequence). The CDR3 consists of 13 residues. Trimming removed 3 bases from V and 7 bases from J, with 10 bases in between. The chain's CDR3 is CASSQGATNEQFF. CDR3 coding DNA: TGTGCCAGCAGCCAGGGGGCAACGAATGAGCAGTTCTTC.

The chain joins TRBV4-3 to TRBJ1-4; D might be TRBD1 (5 bases). The CDR3 contains 16 residues. Germline CDR1 and CDR2: LGHNA and YSLEER. V lost 4 bases, J lost 8 bases, and 20 bases lay in between. CDR3 bases: TGCGCCAGCAGCCCGTCGGTCGGCAGGGAGGGGGAAAAACTGTTTTTT. Protein product: CASSPSVGREGEKLFF.

This clonotype was observed a handful of times. The V gene is TRBV7-2, the J gene TRBJ2-1; TRBD2 aligns across 11 bases. The CDR3 is 15 residues long. Germline CDR1 is SGHTA and CDR2 is FQGNSA. Unmatched junction bases numbered 5, after V lost 3 bases and J lost 7 bases. The CDR3 loop reads CASSFSGGVPNEQFF. CDR3 nucleotides: TGTGCCAGCAGCTTTAGCGGGGGGGTCCCAAATGAGCAGTTCTTC.

The chain combines TRBV20-1 with TRBJ2-4, with a weak D call TRBD1 (6 bases). This CDR3 comprises 11 residues. The V gene lost 5 bases and the J gene lost 6 bases, with 8 bases spanning the gap. Germline CDR1 and CDR2: DFQATT and SNEGSKA (reference sequence). CDR3 sequence: CSAEQGNIQYF. CDR3 sequence (DNA): TGCAGTGCTGAACAGGGAAACATTCAGTACTTC.

This clonotype was seen only a few times. The V and J genes are TRBV7-8 and TRBJ2-1; D remains ambiguous. TRBJ2-5 explains the end of the DNA better; the J call may be wrong. This CDR3 contains 10 residues. Germline V gives CDR1 SGHVS, CDR2 FQNEAQ. For the CDR3, the DNA is TGTGCCAGCACCGCGGAGTCCCAGTACTTC. It is translated as CASTAESQYF.